The present T cell receptor beta chain was sequenced within a study of Ad26.COV2.S vaccination and SARS-CoV-2 variants. Turning to the study itself: Ad26.COV2.S arm of COV1001 included the donor. Intramuscular Ad26.COV2.S doses were given once or twice, 56 days apart. Regarding the study as a whole: It was reported that spike-specific CD8+ and CD4+ T cell responses were substantially broad after vaccination. From the TCR breadth and depth analyses, total T cell responses may have been underestimated.

With respect to this clone: No antigen is known for it.

The data were produced by immunoSEQ multiplex PCR, yet TCRdb's version contains in-frame clones alone and is incomplete. In the table there are about 350,000 clones, 85% to 90% of which are singletons. There are 15 residues in the CDR3. Deletions cut 1 base from V and 3 bases from J, with 11 bases between. The germline CDR1 and CDR2 sequences are SGHAT and FQNNGV. The treatment was: about 20 received Ad26.COV2.S at low or high dose, single or two shots; 5 received placebo; per-sample allocation not given. Vaccine and placebo recipients were sampled on day 63 after the first injection. The specimen was peripheral blood, collected in a trial of Ad26.COV2.S vaccine versus placebo. The TCR was taken from a person aged 18-65 years who received the Ad26.COV2.S COVID-19 vaccine or a placebo. The rearrangement uses TRBV11-2 and TRBJ2-3; D not certain. The CDR3 here is CASSLGALYTDTQYF. For the CDR3, the DNA is TGTGCCAGCAGCTTAGGAGCGTTGTATACAGATACGCAGTATTTT.